This TCR beta chain comes out of a study of breast tumors, draining lymph nodes, adjacent tissues. This clonotype has ten or more counts. Each CDR3 protein gets one entry after TCRdb re-called the multiplex PCR reads with MiXCR. The data contain 250,000 or so distinct CDR3 sequences, over 30% of them singletons. Samples came from axillary lymph nodes draining the breast cancer. Germline V gives CDR1 DFQATT, CDR2 SNEGSKA (reference sequence). This CDR3 has 11 residues. Trimming stripped 6 bases from V and 5 bases from J, with 9 bases between. This receptor was obtained from a female donor with breast cancer. Some clones in this sample may be carry-over from other donors' samples. The V and J genes are TRBV20-1 and TRBJ2-3; D not certain. Sample: axillary lymph node tissue. CDR3 region: CSADSLDTQYF. In DNA, the CDR3 is TGCAGTGCCGACTCGTTAGATACGCAGTATTTT.